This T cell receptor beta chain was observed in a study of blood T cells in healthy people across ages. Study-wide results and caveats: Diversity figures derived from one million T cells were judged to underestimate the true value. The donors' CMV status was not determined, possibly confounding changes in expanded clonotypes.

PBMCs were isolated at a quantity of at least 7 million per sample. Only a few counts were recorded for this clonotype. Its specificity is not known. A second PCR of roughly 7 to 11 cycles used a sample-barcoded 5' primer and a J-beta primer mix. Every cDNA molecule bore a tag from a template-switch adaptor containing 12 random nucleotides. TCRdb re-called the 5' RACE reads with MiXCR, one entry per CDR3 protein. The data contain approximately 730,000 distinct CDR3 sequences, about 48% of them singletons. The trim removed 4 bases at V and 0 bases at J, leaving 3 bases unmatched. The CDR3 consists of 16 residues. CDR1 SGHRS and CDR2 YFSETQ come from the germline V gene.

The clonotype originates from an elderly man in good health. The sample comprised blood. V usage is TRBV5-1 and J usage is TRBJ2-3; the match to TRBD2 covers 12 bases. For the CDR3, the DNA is TGCGCCAGCAGCAACGGGACTAGCGGGAGCACAGATACGCAGTATTTT. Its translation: CASSNGTSGSTDTQYF.